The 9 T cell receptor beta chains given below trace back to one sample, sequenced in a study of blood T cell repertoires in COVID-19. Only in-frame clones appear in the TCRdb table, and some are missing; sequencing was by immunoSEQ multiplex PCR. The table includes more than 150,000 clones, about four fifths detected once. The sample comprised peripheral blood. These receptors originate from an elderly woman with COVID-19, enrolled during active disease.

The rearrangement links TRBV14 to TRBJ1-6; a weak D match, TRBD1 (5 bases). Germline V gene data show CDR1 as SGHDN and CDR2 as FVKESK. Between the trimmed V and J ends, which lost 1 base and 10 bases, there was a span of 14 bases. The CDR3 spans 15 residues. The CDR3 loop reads CASSQGQGLRSPLHF. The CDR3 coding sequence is TGTGCCAGCAGCCAAGGGCAGGGTCTAAGATCACCCCTCCACTTT.

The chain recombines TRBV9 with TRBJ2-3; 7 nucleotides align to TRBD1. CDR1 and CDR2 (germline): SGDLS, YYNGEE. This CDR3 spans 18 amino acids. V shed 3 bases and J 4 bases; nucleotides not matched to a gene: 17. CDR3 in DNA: TGTGCCAGCAGCGCGATACCCCTTCAGGGGGAATCGTCAGATACGCAGTATTTT. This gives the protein CASSAIPLQGESSDTQYF.

CDR3 coding DNA: TGTGCCAGCAGTCCCGGGGAGGGGTCCTATGGCTACACCTTC. Its translation: CASSPGEGSYGYTF. The chain recombines TRBV27 with TRBJ1-2; a possible D gene is TRBD1 (5 bases). V lost 5 bases and J 4 bases, leaving 14 bases between the germline ends. CDR3 length: 14 residues. Germline CDR1 and CDR2: MNHEY and SMNVEV (reference sequence).

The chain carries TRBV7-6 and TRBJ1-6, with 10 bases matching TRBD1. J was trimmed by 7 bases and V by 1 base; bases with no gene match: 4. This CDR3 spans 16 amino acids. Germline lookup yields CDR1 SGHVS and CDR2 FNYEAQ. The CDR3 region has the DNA TGTGCCAGCAGCTTAGGGGACAGGGGAAGGAATTCACCCCTCCACTTT. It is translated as CASSLGDRGRNSPLHF.

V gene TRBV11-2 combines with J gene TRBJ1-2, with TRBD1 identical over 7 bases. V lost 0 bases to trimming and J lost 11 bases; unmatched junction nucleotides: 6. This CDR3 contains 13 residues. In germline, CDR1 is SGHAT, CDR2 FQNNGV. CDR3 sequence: CASSLELGTVYTF. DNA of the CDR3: TGTGCCAGCAGCTTAGAGCTGGGGACAGTATACACCTTC.

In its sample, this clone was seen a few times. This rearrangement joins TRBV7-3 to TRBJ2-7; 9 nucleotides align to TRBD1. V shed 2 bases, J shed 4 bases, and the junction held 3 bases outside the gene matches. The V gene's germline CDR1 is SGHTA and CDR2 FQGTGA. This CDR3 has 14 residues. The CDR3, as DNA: TGTGCCAGCAGCTTAGGGACAGGGCCGTACGAGCAGTACTTC. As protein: CASSLGTGPYEQYF.

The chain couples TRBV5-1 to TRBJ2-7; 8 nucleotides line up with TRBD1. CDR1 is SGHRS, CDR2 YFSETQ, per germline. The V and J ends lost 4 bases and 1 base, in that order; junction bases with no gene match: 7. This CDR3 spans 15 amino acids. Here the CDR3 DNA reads TGCGCCAGCAGCCGGGGACAGGTTAGTTCCTACGAGCAGTACTTC. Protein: CASSRGQVSSYEQYF.

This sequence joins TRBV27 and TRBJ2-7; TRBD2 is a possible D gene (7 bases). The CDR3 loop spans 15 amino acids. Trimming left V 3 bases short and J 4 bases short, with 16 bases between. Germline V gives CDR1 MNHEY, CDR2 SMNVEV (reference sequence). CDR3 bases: TGTGCCAGCAGTTTTTCGTCGGGGGGCAAGTACGAGCAGTACTTC. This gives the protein CASSFSSGGKYEQYF.

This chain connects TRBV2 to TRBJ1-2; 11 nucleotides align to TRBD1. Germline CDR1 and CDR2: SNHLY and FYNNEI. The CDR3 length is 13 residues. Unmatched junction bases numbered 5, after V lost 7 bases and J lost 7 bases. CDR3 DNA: TGTGCCAGCAAGGGGACAGGGGGGTCTGGCTACACCTTC. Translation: CASKGTGGSGYTF.